The sequence of this T cell receptor (beta chain) was determined in a study of T-cell reconstitution after alpha-beta-depleted transplantation in children. Preparation of the TCRbeta library involved a method that used unique molecular identifiers. MiXCR, applied by TCRdb to the PCR reads, yields one record per CDR3 protein. The sample contains 600,000 to 700,000 distinct CDR3 sequences, approximately 15% of which appear only once. The CDR3 has 13 residues. J gave up 6 bases and V 1 base, and 3 bases lay outside the gene matches. CDR1 is DFQATT and CDR2 is SNEGSKA in the germline V gene (reference sequence).

Sequencing was performed on PBMCs from the stem cell graft donor, taken from the stem cell graft. This clonotype originated in a human donor who donated a stem cell graft to a child with acute myeloid leukemia. The V call is TRBV20-1, the J call TRBJ1-2; TRBD1 matches 9 bases. The CDR3 DNA is TGCAGTGCTAGAGCAAGGACAGGGGATGGCTACACCTTC. Encoded protein: CSARARTGDGYTF.